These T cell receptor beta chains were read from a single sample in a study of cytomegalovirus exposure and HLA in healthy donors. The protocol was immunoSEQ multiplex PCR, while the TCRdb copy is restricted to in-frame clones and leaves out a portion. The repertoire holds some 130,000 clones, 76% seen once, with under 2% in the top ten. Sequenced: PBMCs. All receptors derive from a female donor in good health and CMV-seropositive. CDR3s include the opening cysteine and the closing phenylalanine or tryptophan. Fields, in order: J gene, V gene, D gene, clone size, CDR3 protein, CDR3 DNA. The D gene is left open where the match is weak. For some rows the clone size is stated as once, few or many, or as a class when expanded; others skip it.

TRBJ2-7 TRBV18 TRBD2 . CASSQLTSGGSYEQYF TGTGCCAGCTCACAACTAACTAGCGGGGGCTCCTACGAGCAGTACTTC
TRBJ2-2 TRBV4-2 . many CASSQEVESNTGELFF TGTGCCAGCAGCCAAGAAGTAGAATCAAACACCGGGGAGCTGTTTTTT
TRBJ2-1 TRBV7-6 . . CASSSGHPSNEQFF TGTGCCAGCAGCTCCGGACATCCTTCAAATGAGCAGTTCTTC
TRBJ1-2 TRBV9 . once CASSVANGQGQGGYTF TGTGCCAGCAGCGTAGCTAATGGTCAGGGCCAGGGTGGCTACACCTTC
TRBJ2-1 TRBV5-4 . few CASSFGQDLYNEQFF TGTGCCAGCAGCTTCGGGCAGGACTTATACAATGAGCAGTTCTTC
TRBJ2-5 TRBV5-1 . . CASSLGPSQETQYF TGCGCCAGCAGCTTGGGTCCTAGCCAAGAGACCCAGTACTTC
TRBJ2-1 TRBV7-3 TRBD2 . CASSPYSGVHFLNEQFF TGTGCCAGCAGCCCCTATAGCGGGGTTCACTTTTTAAATGAGCAGTTCTTC
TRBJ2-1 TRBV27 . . CASSSHPPGEQFF TGTGCCAGCAGCTCACACCCGCCGGGGGAGCAGTTCTTC
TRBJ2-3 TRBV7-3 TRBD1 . CASSPTGGSTDTQYF TGTGCCAGCAGCCCAACAGGGGGAAGCACAGATACGCAGTATTTT
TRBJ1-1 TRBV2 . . CASRGGGGATEAFF TGTGCCAGCAGGGGGGGTGGAGGGGCCACTGAAGCTTTCTTT
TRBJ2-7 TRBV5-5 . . CASSGQPASYEQYF TGTGCCAGCAGCGGACAGCCGGCATCCTACGAGCAGTACTTC
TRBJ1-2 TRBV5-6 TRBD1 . CASSLARGLGYTF TGTGCCAGCAGCTTAGCCAGGGGGCTTGGCTACACCTTC
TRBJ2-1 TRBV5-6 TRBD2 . CASSLGLAGGWDEQFF TGTGCCAGCAGCTTGGGACTAGCGGGGGGGTGGGATGAGCAGTTCTTC
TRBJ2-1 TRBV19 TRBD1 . CASTNFAGTGYNEQFF TGTGCCAGTACCAATTTCGCCGGGACAGGCTACAATGAGCAGTTCTTC
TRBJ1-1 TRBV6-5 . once CASSYRRDTEAFF TGTGCCAGCAGTTATCGCAGGGACACTGAAGCTTTCTTT
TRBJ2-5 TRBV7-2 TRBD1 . CASSQGDGETQYF TGTGCCAGCAGCCAGGGGGATGGGGAGACCCAGTACTTC
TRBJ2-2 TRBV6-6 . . CASSYFRQGYTGELFF TGTGCCAGCAGTTACTTTAGGCAGGGATACACCGGGGAGCTGTTTTTT
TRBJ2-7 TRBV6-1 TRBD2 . CASSEALAGLTYEQYF TGTGCCAGCAGTGAGGCCCTAGCGGGTCTTACCTACGAGCAGTACTTC
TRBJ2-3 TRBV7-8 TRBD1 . CASSRQGNPTDTQYF TGTGCCAGCAGCCGACAGGGGAACCCCACAGATACGCAGTATTTT
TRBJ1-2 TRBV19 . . CASSFAGVRHYGYTF TGTGCCAGTAGTTTTGCCGGAGTCCGCCACTATGGCTACACCTTC
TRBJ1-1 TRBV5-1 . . CASSLGDTYTEAFF TGCGCCAGCAGCTTGGGTGACACTTACACTGAAGCTTTCTTT
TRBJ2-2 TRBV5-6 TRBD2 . CASSLGLAGGTNTGELFF TGTGCCAGCAGCTTGGGACTAGCGGGAGGAACGAACACCGGGGAGCTGTTTTTT
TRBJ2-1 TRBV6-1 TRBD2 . CASSVQTSEVTLNEQFF TGTGCCAGCAGTGTCCAAACTAGCGAGGTGACCCTGAATGAGCAGTTCTTC
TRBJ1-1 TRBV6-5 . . CASSYGSHLNTEAFF TGTGCCAGCAGTTACGGTTCGCACTTGAACACTGAAGCTTTCTTT
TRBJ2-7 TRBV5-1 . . CASSFLVRGGSSYEQYF TGCGCCAGCAGCTTCCTCGTAAGGGGGGGATCCTCCTACGAGCAGTACTTC
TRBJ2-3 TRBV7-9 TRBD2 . CASSPGLADTDTQYF TGTGCCAGCAGCCCGGGACTAGCGGACACAGATACGCAGTATTTT
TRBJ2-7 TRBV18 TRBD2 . CASSPSSSGSYEQYF TGTGCCAGCTCACCCTCCTCTAGCGGGAGCTACGAGCAGTACTTC
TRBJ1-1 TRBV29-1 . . CSVIGATSVNTEAFF TGCAGCGTTATAGGGGCAACCTCGGTAAACACTGAAGCTTTCTTT
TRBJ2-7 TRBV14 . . CASSQESGSYEQYF TGTGCCAGCAGCCAAGAATCGGGGAGTTACGAGCAGTACTTC
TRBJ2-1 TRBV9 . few CASSFGSYNEQFF TGTGCCAGCAGCTTCGGCTCCTACAATGAGCAGTTCTTC
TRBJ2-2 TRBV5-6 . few CASSLFQVHTGELFF TGTGCCAGCAGCTTGTTTCAGGTCCACACCGGGGAGCTGTTTTTT
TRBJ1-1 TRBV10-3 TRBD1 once CAISETGARTEAFF TGTGCCATCAGTGAGACAGGGGCGAGAACTGAAGCTTTCTTT
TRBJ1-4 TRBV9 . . CASSALPGEKLFF TGTGCCAGCAGCGCTCTCCCCGGGGAAAAACTGTTTTTT
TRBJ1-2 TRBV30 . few CAWSSSGRGTGGYTF TGTGCCTGGAGTAGTAGTGGCAGGGGCACGGGAGGCTACACCTTC
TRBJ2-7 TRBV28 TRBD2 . CASSSRTSGRAYEQYF TGTGCCAGCAGTTCACGGACTAGCGGGAGGGCCTACGAGCAGTACTTC
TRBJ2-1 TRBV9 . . CASSWRLGGALNEQFF TGTGCCAGCAGCTGGCGACTGGGCGGGGCCCTCAATGAGCAGTTCTTC
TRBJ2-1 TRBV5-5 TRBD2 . CASSRTSGGIYNEQFF TGTGCCAGCAGCCGGACTAGCGGGGGGATCTACAATGAGCAGTTCTTC
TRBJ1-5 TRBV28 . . CATEILNQPQHF TGTGCCACCGAGATCCTCAATCAGCCCCAGCATTTT
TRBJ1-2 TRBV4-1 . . CASSQETAGGYGYTF TGCGCCAGCAGCCAAGAAACGGCAGGAGGGTATGGCTACACCTTC
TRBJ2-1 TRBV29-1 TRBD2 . CSVALASGTNSYNEQFF TGCAGCGTTGCTCTCGCTAGCGGCACAAACTCCTACAATGAGCAGTTCTTC
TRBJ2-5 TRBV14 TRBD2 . CASSHTLAGAKGTQYF TGTGCCAGCAGCCATACTCTAGCGGGAGCGAAGGGGACCCAGTACTTC
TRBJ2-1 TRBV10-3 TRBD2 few CAISEGGTSWLF TGTGCCATCAGTGAGGGAGGGACTAGTTGGCTCTTC
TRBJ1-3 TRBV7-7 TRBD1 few CASRRTGGIGNTIYF TGTGCCAGCAGACGTACAGGGGGTATTGGAAACACCATATATTTT
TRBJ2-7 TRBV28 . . CASSPQGSYEQYF TGTGCCAGCAGTCCTCAGGGTTCCTACGAGCAGTACTTC
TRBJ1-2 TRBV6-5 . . CASSYLHSLYGYTF TGTGCCAGCAGTTACTTGCACAGCCTCTATGGCTACACCTTC